Each of the 24 T cell receptor beta chains below was sequenced from the same sample in a study of shared clonotypes between healthy human individuals. Only in-frame clones appear in the TCRdb table, and some are missing; sequencing was by immunoSEQ multiplex PCR. The sample shows about 690,000 clones, roughly 87% of them seen only once. Sequencing was done on a sample of memory CD8+ T cells from PBMCs. The subset denotes: CD45RO+ cells pooled with CCR7-negative TemRA cells. The receptor source for this set is a man aged 18-30 years in good health. Some clones in this sample may be carry-over from other donors' samples.

The V gene is TRBV5-6, the J gene TRBJ2-5; D ambiguous. V was trimmed by 4 bases and J by 7 bases, leaving 20 bases between them. The length of the CDR3 is 15 residues. Germline CDR1 SGHDT, CDR2 YYEEEE. The CDR3: CASSLDADNFGTQYF. CDR3 DNA: TGTGCCAGCAGCCTAGACGCCGACAATTTCGGGACCCAGTACTTC.

The gene calls are TRBV28 and TRBJ2-5; D unclear. The CDR3 is 16 residues long. The germline V and J ends were trimmed by 2 bases and 1 base, with 14 bases remaining between them. Per the germline V gene, CDR1 is MDHEN and CDR2 is SYDVKM. CDR3 sequence reads: CASSLGPHGPQETQYF. The CDR3, as DNA: TGTGCCAGCAGTTTAGGCCCTCACGGACCCCAAGAGACCCAGTACTTC.

This chain links TRBV2 with TRBJ2-7, with 11 bases lining up with TRBD2. The CDR3 has 17 amino acids. J gave up 1 base and V 8 bases, and 13 bases lay outside the gene matches. Germline CDR1 reads SNHLY; CDR2 reads FYNNEI. The chain's CDR3 is CASRTAGLAGGSYEQYF. CDR3 in DNA: TGTGCCAGCCGTACCGCCGGCCTAGCGGGAGGATCCTACGAGCAGTACTTC.

This chain joins TRBV28 and TRBJ2-3; 11 bases are shared with TRBD2. Germline-derived CDR1 and CDR2 are MDHEN and SYDVKM. The length of the CDR3 is 17 residues. V trimming: 2 bases; J trimming: 3 bases; junction bases outside the gene matches: 7. The CDR3 DNA reads TGTGCCAGCAGTTTAGAATCTAGCGGGAGGAGGACAGATACGCAGTATTTT. Residues: CASSLESSGRRTDTQYF.

The chain employs TRBV5-6 and TRBJ2-1; TRBD2 is a possible D gene (6 bases). Germline CDR1 SGHDT, CDR2 YYEEEE. Trimming cost V 4 bases and J 9 bases, with 20 bases left between them. This CDR3 is built from 15 residues. The CDR3 DNA reads TGTGCCAGCAGCCGCCCGGGACTCGAAGCGGGTGAGCAGTTCTTC. Its protein product is CASSRPGLEAGEQFF.

The gene calls are TRBV6-1 and TRBJ2-7; 7 positions match TRBD2. The length of the CDR3 is 16 residues. Germline V gene sequence: CDR1 MNHNS, CDR2 SASEGT. J was trimmed by 5 bases and V by 2 bases; bases with no gene match: 12. CDR3: CASSESAAGLLHEQYF. The CDR3 nucleotides read TGTGCCAGCAGTGAATCGGCAGCGGGACTTTTGCACGAGCAGTACTTC.

The rearrangement links TRBV29-1 to TRBJ1-6; 9 nucleotides line up with TRBD1. CDR3 size: 13 residues. The germline V gene encodes CDR1 SQVTM and CDR2 ANQGSEA. Trimming at V came to 7 bases and at J to 8 bases, leaving 6 bases not matched to a gene. The CDR3 spells CSARTGDYSPLHF. The CDR3 nucleotides are TGCAGCGCTAGGACAGGGGATTATTCACCCCTCCACTTT.

J is TRBJ2-1 and V is TRBV27; D is undetermined. Trimming stripped 7 bases from V and 0 bases from J, with 13 bases between. CDR1 is MNHEY, CDR2 SMNVEV, per germline (reference sequence). This CDR3 region has 15 residues. CDR3 nucleotides: TGTGCCAGCATCCCTCAGTTAACCTCCTACAATGAGCAGTTCTTC. This translates into CASIPQLTSYNEQFF.

The V call is TRBV4-3, the J call TRBJ1-4; 10 bases agree with TRBD1. The V and J ends lost 5 bases and 6 bases, in that order; junction bases with no gene match: 3. CDR3 length equals 14 residues. CDR1 LGHNA and CDR2 YSLEER come from the germline V gene. The CDR3 bases are TGCGCCAGCAGCTTCGGGACAGGGGATGAAAAACTGTTTTTT. Translation: CASSFGTGDEKLFF.

The genes are TRBV4-2 and TRBJ2-7; the D gene is possibly TRBD2 (6 bases). This CDR3 region has 17 residues. The germline V gene encodes CDR1 LGHNA and CDR2 YNFKEQ. The ends were cut back, 3 bases at V and 1 base at J, with 19 bases in the middle. The CDR3 here is CASSQGLGLTYSYEQYF. Written as DNA, the CDR3 is TGTGCCAGCAGCCAGGGACTGGGACTTACATATTCCTACGAGCAGTACTTC.

The CDR3 loop reads CASSQERGAREEEQYF. In DNA, the CDR3 is TGCGCCAGCAGCCAAGAACGGGGGGCCCGAGAGGAGGAGCAGTACTTC. This sequence joins TRBV4-1 and TRBJ2-7, with D perhaps matching TRBD2 (7 bases). The germline CDR1 and CDR2 sequences are MGHRA and YSYEKL. There are 16 residues in the CDR3. Between the trimmed V and J ends, which lost 0 bases and 7 bases, there was a span of 19 bases.

The chain has TRBV27 and TRBJ2-4; a possible D gene is TRBD1 (7 bases). This CDR3 has 16 amino acids. With 8 bases removed from V and 0 bases from J, the gap between germline ends came to 17 bases. Per germline, CDR1 MNHEY and CDR2 SMNVEV (reference sequence). CDR3 region: CASGGTASLAKNIQYF. The DNA of the CDR3 is TGTGCCAGCGGAGGGACAGCTTCCCTAGCCAAAAACATTCAGTACTTC.

There are a few counts of this clone. The chain recombines TRBV6-5 with TRBJ1-5, with D possibly matching TRBD1 (6 bases). CDR1 and CDR2 (germline): MNHEY, SVGAGI. The CDR3 is 15 amino acids. V was cut by 6 bases and J by 2 bases, with 14 bases left in between. For the CDR3, the DNA is TGTGCCAGCAGGGTAGGGGGGCTCGGCAATCAGCCCCAGCATTTT. It yields the protein CASRVGGLGNQPQHF.

The chain couples TRBV10-2 to TRBJ1-1; no definite D call. This CDR3 comprises 13 residues. Trimming took off 8 bases at V and 3 bases at J, with 13 bases between the two ends. Per germline, CDR1 WSHSY and CDR2 SAAADI. Here the CDR3 DNA reads TGCGCCAGCCAAGGGTTAGCGGACACTGAAGCTTTCTTT. Amino acid sequence: CASQGLADTEAFF.

This chain uses TRBV6-6 with TRBJ2-1; no definite D call. The CDR3 runs 13 residues. With 5 bases removed from V and 3 bases from J, the gap between germline ends came to 8 bases. CDR1 and CDR2 from the germline V gene are MNHNY and SVGAGI (reference sequence). CDR3: CASSPNYYNEQFF. The CDR3 DNA follows: TGTGCCAGCAGTCCGAACTACTACAATGAGCAGTTCTTC.

V gene TRBV2 combines with J gene TRBJ2-2; 10 bases are a match to TRBD1. This CDR3 region has 14 residues. CDR1 and CDR2 (germline): SNHLY, FYNNEI. J gave up 1 base and V 10 bases, and 3 bases lay outside the gene matches. Written as DNA, the CDR3 is TGTGCCAATTGGGACAGGGGGAACACCGGGGAGCTGTTTTTT. Translation: CANWDRGNTGELFF.

The J gene is TRBJ2-1, the V gene TRBV4-1; 12 bases line up with TRBD2. The V segment lost 1 base and the J segment 12 bases; nucleotides outside the gene matches: 10. CDR1 MGHRA and CDR2 YSYEKL come from the germline V gene. CDR3 size: 16 residues. Here the CDR3 DNA reads TGCGCCAGCAGCCAAGTCCCACTAGCGGGGGGTTGGGGGCAGTTCTTC. Translating gives CASSQVPLAGGWGQFF.

This chain connects TRBV5-5 to TRBJ2-2, with 7 bases fitting TRBD1. This CDR3 contains 16 residues. V trimming: 1 base; J trimming: 8 bases; junction bases outside the gene matches: 11. Looked up from germline, CDR1 is SGHKS and CDR2 is YYEKEE (reference sequence). The chain's CDR3 is CASSLRQGDVLGELFF. Here the CDR3 DNA reads TGTGCCAGCAGCTTGAGGCAGGGGGACGTTTTAGGGGAGCTGTTTTTT. Full variable domain (remainder filled in from reference TRBV5-5 and TRBJ2-2): DAGVTQSPTHLIKTRGQQVTLRCSPISGHKSVSWYQQVLGQGPQFIFQYYEKEERGRGNFPDRFSARQFPNYSSELNVNALLLGDSALYLCASSLRQGDVLGELFFGEGSRLTVL.

This clone was detected only once. The chain links TRBV5-4 to TRBJ2-7; TRBD1 might be the D (6 bases). Per germline, CDR1 SGHNT and CDR2 YYREEE (reference sequence). Between the trimmed V and J ends, which lost 4 bases and 1 base, there was a span of 12 bases. The CDR3 has 14 amino acids. The CDR3 DNA reads as TGTGCCAGCAGCCCCGGGGACAAGTCCTACGAGCAGTACTTC. This codes for CASSPGDKSYEQYF. The full variable domain, its missing parts supplied by reference TRBV5-4 and TRBJ2-7, is ETGVTQSPTHLIKTRGQQVTLRCSSQSGHNTVSWYQQALGQGPQFIFQYYREEENGRGNFPPRFSGLQFPNYSSELNVNALELDDSALYLCASSPGDKSYEQYFGPGTRLTVT.

This chain uses TRBV6-1 with TRBJ2-7; 16 bases are shared with TRBD2. The V and J ends lost 3 bases and 2 bases, in that order; junction bases with no gene match: 4. The CDR3 has 17 amino acids. Per germline, CDR1 MNHNS and CDR2 SASEGT. In DNA, the CDR3 is TGTGCCAGCAGTGACCGAGGGACTAGCGGGAGGGCCTACGAGCAGTACTTC. It translates to CASSDRGTSGRAYEQYF.

The chain couples TRBV6-1 to TRBJ2-1; D is possibly TRBD2 (7 bases). V lost 2 bases to trimming and J lost 6 bases, with 17 bases between them. From germline, CDR1 is MNHNS and CDR2 SASEGT. The CDR3 has 16 amino acids. DNA of the CDR3: TGTGCCAGCAGTGAATTGTCCGGGGGCGGGGGCAATGAGCAGTTCTTC. It specifies CASSELSGGGGNEQFF.

This sequence joins TRBV7-2 and TRBJ2-5, with D unclear. This CDR3 region has 14 residues. Trimming removed 5 bases at V and 5 bases at J, with 15 bases between. The germline CDR1 and CDR2 sequences are SGHTA and FQGNSA. The CDR3 DNA is TGTGCCAGCAGCCGCCAGCTCCCATTCGAGACCCAGTACTTC. Amino acids: CASSRQLPFETQYF.

This clone was recorded once. The same CDR3 is also encoded by other DNA sequences in this sample. V usage is TRBV27 and J usage is TRBJ2-7; tentatively, D is TRBD1 (5 bases). CDR3 length: 13 amino acids. Germline V gene sequence: CDR1 MNHEY, CDR2 SMNVEV (reference sequence). V was trimmed by 6 bases and J by 0 bases, leaving 9 bases between them. DNA for the CDR3: TGTGCCAGCAGCCAGGGTAGCTCCTACGAGCAGTACTTC. It codes for CASSQGSSYEQYF.

The chain combines TRBV11-3 with TRBJ2-1; 8 bases map to TRBD1. Germline CDR1 is SGHNT and CDR2 is YENEEA. The CDR3 sequence is 13 residues long. V lost 5 bases to trimming and J lost 16 bases; unmatched junction nucleotides: 13. The CDR3 loop reads CASSGRGQAAVFF. As DNA, the CDR3 is TGTGCCAGCAGCGGGCGGGGACAGGCCGCCGTCTTCTTC. Full variable domain (rest looked up from reference TRBV11-3 and TRBJ2-1): EAGVVQSPRYKIIEKKQPVAFWCNPISGHNTLYWYLQNLGQGPELLIRYENEEAVDDSQLPKDRFSAERLKGVDSTLKIQPAELGDSAVYLCASSGRGQAAVFFGPGTRLTVL.